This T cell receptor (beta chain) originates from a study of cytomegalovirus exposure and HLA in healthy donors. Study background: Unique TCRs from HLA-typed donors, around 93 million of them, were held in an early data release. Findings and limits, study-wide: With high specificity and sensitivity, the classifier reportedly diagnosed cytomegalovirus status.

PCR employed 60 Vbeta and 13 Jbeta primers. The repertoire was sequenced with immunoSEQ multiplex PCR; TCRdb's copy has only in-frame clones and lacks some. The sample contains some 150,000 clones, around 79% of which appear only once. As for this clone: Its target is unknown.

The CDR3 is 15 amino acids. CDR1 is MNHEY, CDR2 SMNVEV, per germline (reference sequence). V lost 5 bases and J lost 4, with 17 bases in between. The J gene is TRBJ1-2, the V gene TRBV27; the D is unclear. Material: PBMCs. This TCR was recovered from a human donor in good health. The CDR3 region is CASSPGLQVRYGYTF. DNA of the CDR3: TGTGCCAGCAGTCCTGGTCTCCAGGTTCGCTATGGCTACACCTTC.